This TCR beta chain came from a study of T-cell reconstitution after alpha-beta-depleted transplantation in children. Unique molecular identifiers were used to barcode this TCRbeta library. In TCRdb, the PCR reads were re-called with MiXCR into one record per CDR3 protein. This repertoire shows about 400,000 distinct CDR3 sequences, over 20% found once; its top ten account for 3.8%. Germline values: CDR1 MNHEY, CDR2 SMNVEV (reference sequence). V lost 6 bases, J lost 9 bases, and 11 bases stayed unmatched. The CDR3 sequence is 15 residues long. This chain uses TRBV27 with TRBJ1-6; 7 bases align to TRBD1. The source of this sequence is a human donor who donated a stem cell graft to a child with acute myeloid leukemia. This specimen was PBMCs from the stem cell graft donor, taken from the stem cell graft. CDR3 nucleotides: TGTGCCAGCAGCGCAGGACAGGACGGCGGTTCACCCCTCCACTTT. Translating gives CASSAGQDGGSPLHF.